The clone carrying this TCR beta chain appeared many times. This sample was taken from a study of T cells after yellow fever vaccination. The germline V gene has CDR1 MNHNS and CDR2 SASEGT. This CDR3 is built from 14 residues. Trimming took 7 bases from V and 4 from J, leaving 14 bases between them. TCRdb used MiXCR to reprocess the 5' RACE reads, holding one entry per CDR3 protein. The sample has over 120,000 distinct CDR3 sequences, more than 6.5% seen once. The sequenced sample was CD4+ T cells sorted from PBMCs, obtained 10 days after the yellow fever booster vaccination. The origin of this receptor is a man aged 25 to 40 who received the YFV17D yellow fever vaccine. The chain uses TRBV6-1 and TRBJ2-1, with D perhaps assigned TRBD1 or TRBD2 (6 bases each). The CDR3 reads CASNRGALYNEQFF. Here the CDR3 DNA reads TGTGCCAGCAATAGGGGGGCGCTTTACAATGAGCAGTTCTTC.